What follows describes a single T cell receptor beta chain. As yet, its antigen is unknown. Measured with immunoSEQ multiplex PCR; TCRdb has only the in-frame clones, and not every one. The table records some 10,000 clones, roughly 80% of them present only once. This sample was included in a study of OX40 agonist ivuxolimab in advanced cancers. Study-level background: A male proportion of around 86% was recorded, with mean age around 60 years and range roughly 23 to 79. General study findings and limits: Individuals who were partial responders at 0.1-3.0 mg/kg had clonal expansion that ranked among the lowest.

V lost 5 bases, J lost 4 bases, and 2 bases stayed unmatched. Germline V CDR1 and CDR2: MNHEY, SVGAGI. This CDR3 region has 13 residues. Anyone with autoimmune disease history or systemic immunosuppression was excluded. This sequence originates from an adult with an advanced solid tumor such as melanoma, head and neck, liver or kidney cancer. V gene TRBV6-5 combines with J gene TRBJ2-7; 10 nucleotides align to TRBD1. Sequenced here: CD4+ or CD8+ T cells sorted from blood, sampled in a trial of the OX40 agonist ivuxolimab. The CDR3 sequence is CASSTDRGYEQYF. DNA of the CDR3: TGTGCCAGCAGTACGGACAGGGGGTACGAGCAGTACTTC.